This TCR beta chain was sequenced for a study of control samples from healthy donors and cancer patients. Trimming shortened V by 7 bases and J by 4 bases, and 16 bases separated the two germline ends. This CDR3 spans 14 amino acids. Germline CDR1 MNHEY, CDR2 SVGAGI. This clone occurred once. Only in-frame clones appear in the TCRdb table, and some are missing; sequencing was by immunoSEQ multiplex PCR. The table includes over 70,000 clones, 85% to 90% detected once. This chain links TRBV6-5 with TRBJ1-2; weak D call: TRBD1 (6 bases). Material for sequencing was PBMCs. The clonotype was recovered from a woman aged 45-60 years with colorectal cancer. This CDR3 reads CASNLQGTPYGYTF. As DNA, the CDR3 is TGTGCCAGCAATTTACAGGGTACCCCCTATGGCTACACCTTC.